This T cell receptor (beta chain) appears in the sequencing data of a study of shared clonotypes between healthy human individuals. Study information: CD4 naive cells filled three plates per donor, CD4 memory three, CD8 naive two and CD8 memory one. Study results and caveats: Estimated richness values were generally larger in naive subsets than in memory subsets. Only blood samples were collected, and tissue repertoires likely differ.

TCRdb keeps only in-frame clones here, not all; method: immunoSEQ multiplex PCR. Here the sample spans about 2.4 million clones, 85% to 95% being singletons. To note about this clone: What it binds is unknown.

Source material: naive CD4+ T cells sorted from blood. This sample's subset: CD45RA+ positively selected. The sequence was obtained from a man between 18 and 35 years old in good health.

The CDR3 sequence is CASSLAPERGNTEAFF. CDR3 DNA: TGTGCCAGCAGCCTCGCCCCAGAAAGAGGGAACACTGAAGCTTTCTTT. The chain uses TRBV11-2 and TRBJ1-1, with no clear D. Looked up from germline, CDR1 is SGHAT and CDR2 is FQNNGV. The V end lost 5 bases, the J end lost 1 base, and 17 bases lay between the germline ends. This CDR3 comprises 16 residues.